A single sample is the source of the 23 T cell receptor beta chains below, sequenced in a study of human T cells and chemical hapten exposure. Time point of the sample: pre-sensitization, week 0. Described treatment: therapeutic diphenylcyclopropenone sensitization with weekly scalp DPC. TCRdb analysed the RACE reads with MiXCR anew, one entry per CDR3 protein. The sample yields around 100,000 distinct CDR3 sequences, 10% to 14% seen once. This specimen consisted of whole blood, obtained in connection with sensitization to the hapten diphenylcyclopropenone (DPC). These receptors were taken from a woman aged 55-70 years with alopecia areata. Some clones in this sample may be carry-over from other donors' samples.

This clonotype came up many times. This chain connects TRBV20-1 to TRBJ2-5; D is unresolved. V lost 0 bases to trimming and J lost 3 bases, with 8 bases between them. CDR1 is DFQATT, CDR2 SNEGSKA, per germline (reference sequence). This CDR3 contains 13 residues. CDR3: CSARDIPKETQYF. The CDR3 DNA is TGCAGTGCTAGAGATATACCGAAAGAGACCCAGTACTTC.

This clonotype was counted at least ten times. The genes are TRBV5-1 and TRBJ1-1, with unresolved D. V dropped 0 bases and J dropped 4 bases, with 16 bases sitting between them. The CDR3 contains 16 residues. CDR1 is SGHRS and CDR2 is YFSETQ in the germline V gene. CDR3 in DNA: TGCGCCAGCAGCTTGGCCAGAAAGGGTCTTTTCACTGAAGCTTTCTTT. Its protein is CASSLARKGLFTEAFF.

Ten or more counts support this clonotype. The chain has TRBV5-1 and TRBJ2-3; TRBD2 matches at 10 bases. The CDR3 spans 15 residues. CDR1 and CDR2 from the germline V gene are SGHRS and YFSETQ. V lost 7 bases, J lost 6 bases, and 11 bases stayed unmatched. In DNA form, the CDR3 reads TGCGCCAGCGGACTCCTAGAGACTAGCGGGGATACGCAGTATTTT. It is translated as CASGLLETSGDTQYF.

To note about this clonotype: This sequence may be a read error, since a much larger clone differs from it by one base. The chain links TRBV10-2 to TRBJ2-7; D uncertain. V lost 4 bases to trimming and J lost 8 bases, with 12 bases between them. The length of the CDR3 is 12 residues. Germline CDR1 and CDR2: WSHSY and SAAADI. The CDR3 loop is CASSVSYSKQYF. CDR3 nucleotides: TGCGCCAGCAGTGTTTCTTACTCCAAGCAGTACTTC.

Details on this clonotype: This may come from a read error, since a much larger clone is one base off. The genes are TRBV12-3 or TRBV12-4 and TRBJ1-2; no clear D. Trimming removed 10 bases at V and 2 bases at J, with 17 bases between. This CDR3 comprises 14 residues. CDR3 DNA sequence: TGTGCCACTACGAATCTTGGACCGAACTATGGCTACACCTTC. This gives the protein CATTNLGPNYGYTF.

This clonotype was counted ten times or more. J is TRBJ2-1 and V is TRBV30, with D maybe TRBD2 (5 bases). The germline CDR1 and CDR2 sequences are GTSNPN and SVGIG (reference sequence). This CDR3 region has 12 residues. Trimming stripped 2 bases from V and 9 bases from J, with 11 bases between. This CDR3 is CAWSKLDREQFF. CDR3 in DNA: TGTGCCTGGAGTAAACTAGATCGTGAGCAGTTCTTC.

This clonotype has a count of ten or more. CDR3 in amino acids: CASSEQGSVGGNTIYF. DNA for the CDR3: TGCGCCAGCAGTGAGCAGGGAAGCGTCGGAGGAAACACCATATATTTT. The V and J genes are TRBV10-2 and TRBJ1-3; a weak D match, TRBD1 (5 bases). CDR3 size: 16 residues. CDR1 and CDR2 from the germline V gene are WSHSY and SAAADI. Deletions cut 2 bases from V and 4 bases from J, with 15 bases between.

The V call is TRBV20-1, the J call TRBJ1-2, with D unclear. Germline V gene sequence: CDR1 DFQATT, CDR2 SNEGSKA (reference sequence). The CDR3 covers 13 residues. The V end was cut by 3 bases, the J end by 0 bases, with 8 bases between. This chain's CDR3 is CSASHITNYGYTF. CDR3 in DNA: TGCAGTGCTAGTCATATAACTAACTATGGCTACACCTTC.

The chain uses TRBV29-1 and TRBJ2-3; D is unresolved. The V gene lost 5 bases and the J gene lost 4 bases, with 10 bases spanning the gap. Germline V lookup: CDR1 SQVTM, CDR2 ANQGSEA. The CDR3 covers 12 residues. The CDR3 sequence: CSVLAESDTQYF. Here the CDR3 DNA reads TGCAGCGTTCTTGCCGAATCAGATACGCAGTATTTT.

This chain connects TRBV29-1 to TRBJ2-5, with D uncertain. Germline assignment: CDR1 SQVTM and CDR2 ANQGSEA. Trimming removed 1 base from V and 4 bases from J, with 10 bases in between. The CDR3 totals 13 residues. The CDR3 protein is CSVEGQEGETQYF. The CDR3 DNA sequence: TGCAGCGTTGAAGGGCAGGAAGGAGAGACCCAGTACTTC.

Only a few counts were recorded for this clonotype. This CDR3 reads CATSEGGRTGELFF. The CDR3 DNA reads as TGTGCCACCAGTGAAGGCGGACGGACCGGGGAGCTGTTTTTT. J is TRBJ2-2 and V is TRBV24-1, with unresolved D. The V gene lost 4 bases and the J gene lost 5 bases, with 10 bases spanning the gap. CDR1 is KGHDR, CDR2 SFDVKD, per germline. The length of the CDR3 is 14 residues.

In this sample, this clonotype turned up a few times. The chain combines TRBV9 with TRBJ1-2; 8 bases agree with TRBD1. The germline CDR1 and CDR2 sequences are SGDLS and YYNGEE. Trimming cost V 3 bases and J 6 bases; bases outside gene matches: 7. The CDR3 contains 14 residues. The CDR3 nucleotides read TGTGCCAGCAGCGCAACAGGGGACAGGCATGGCTACACCTTC. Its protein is CASSATGDRHGYTF.

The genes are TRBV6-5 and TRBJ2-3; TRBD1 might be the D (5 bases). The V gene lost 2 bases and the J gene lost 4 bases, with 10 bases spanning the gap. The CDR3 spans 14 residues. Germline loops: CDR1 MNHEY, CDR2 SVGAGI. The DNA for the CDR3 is TGTGCCAGCAGTTACGTCAGGGAAGCAGATACGCAGTATTTT. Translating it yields CASSYVREADTQYF.

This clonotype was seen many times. CDR3 region: CASSPPGNTRNTEAFF. The DNA for the CDR3 is TGTGCCAGCTCACCACCGGGGAACACCCGGAACACTGAAGCTTTCTTT. This rearrangement joins TRBV18 to TRBJ1-1; D is uncertain. CDR3 length: 16 amino acids. Germline V lookup: CDR1 KGHSH, CDR2 LQKENI. V dropped 0 bases and J dropped 1 base, with 12 bases sitting between them.

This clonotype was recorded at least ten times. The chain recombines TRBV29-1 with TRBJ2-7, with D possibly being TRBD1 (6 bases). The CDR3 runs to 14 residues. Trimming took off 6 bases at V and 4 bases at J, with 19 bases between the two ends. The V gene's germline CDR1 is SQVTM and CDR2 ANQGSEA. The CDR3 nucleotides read TGCAGCGTAATTACACAGGGCACAACTTACGAGCAGTACTTC. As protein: CSVITQGTTYEQYF.

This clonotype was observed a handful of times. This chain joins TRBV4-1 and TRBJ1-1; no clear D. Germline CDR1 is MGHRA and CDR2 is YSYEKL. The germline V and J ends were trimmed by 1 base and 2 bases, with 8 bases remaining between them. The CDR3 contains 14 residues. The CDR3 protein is CASSQVTLNTEAFF. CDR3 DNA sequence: TGCGCCAGCAGCCAAGTGACACTTAACACTGAAGCTTTCTTT.

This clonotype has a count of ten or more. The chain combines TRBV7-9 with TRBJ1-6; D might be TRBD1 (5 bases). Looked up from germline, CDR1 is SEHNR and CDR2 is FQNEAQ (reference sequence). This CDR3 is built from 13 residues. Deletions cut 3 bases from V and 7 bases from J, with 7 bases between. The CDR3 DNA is TGTGCCAGCAGCTTCTGGGGGAATTCACCCCTCCACTTT. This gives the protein CASSFWGNSPLHF.

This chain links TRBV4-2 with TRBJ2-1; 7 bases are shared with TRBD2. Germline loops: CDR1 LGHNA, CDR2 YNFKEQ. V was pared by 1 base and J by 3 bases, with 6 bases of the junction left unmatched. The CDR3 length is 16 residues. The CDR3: CASSQGGRGFYNEQFF. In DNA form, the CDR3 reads TGTGCCAGCAGCCAAGGGGGGAGGGGATTCTACAATGAGCAGTTCTTC.

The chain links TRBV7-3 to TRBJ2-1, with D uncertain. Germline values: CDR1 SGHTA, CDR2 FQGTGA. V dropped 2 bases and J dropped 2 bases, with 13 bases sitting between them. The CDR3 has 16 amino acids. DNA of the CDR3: TGTGCCAGCAGCTTAGAGGCCACAGACACCTACAATGAGCAGTTCTTC. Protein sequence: CASSLEATDTYNEQFF.

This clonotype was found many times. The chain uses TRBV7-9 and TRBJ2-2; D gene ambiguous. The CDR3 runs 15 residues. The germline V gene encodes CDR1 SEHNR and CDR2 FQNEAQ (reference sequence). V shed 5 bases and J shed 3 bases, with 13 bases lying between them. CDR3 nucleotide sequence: TGTGCCAGCAGCAACACGGGCCTCGACACCGGGGAGCTGTTTTTT. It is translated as CASSNTGLDTGELFF.

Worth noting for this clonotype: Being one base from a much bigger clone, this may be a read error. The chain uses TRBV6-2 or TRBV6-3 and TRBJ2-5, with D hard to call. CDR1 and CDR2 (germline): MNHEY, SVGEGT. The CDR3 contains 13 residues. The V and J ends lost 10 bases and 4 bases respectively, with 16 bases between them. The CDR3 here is CAISRVQRETQYF. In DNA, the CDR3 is TGTGCCATCAGCCGGGTCCAAAGAGAGACCCAGTACTTC.

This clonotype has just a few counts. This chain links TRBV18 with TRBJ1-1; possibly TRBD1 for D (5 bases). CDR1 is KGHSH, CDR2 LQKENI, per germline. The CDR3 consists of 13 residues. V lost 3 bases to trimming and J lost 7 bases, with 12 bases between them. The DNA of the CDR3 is TGTGCCAGCTCACCCCAACAGGAGGGTGAAGCTTTCTTT. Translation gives CASSPQQEGEAFF. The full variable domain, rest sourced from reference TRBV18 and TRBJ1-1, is NAGVMQNPRHLVRRRGQEARLRCSPMKGHSHVYWYRQLPEEGLKFMVYLQKENIIDESGMPKERFSAEFPKEGPSILRIQQVVRGDSAAYFCASSPQQEGEAFFGQGTRLTVV.

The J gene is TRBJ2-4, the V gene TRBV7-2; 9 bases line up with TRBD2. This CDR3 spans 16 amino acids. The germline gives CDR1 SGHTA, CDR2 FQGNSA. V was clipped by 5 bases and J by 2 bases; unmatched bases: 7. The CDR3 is CASSPSSGGTKNIQYF. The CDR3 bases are TGTGCCAGCAGCCCCAGTAGCGGGGGAACCAAAAACATTCAGTACTTC.